The rows below give T cell receptor beta chains drawn from one sample of a study of response to subunit inactivated influenza vaccine. One entry per CDR3 protein, called by TCRdb with MiXCR from the RT-PCR reads. The table has about 650,000 distinct CDR3 sequences, less than 20% seen once. This sample comprised PBMCs from blood, obtained roughly 13 days after vaccination. The receptors stem from a man aged 45-65 years who received an inactivated influenza vaccine. CDR3s include the opening cysteine and the closing phenylalanine or tryptophan. A D gene is named only where the DNA matches it firmly.

j_call v_call d_call cdr3_aa
TRBJ2-3 TRBV4-3 TRBD1 CASSQERNRQGVGDTQYF
TRBJ2-7 TRBV4-1 TRBD1 CASSQDGRQGAHYEQYF
TRBJ2-3 TRBV20-1 TRBD2 CSATSSGRRGGTDTQYF
TRBJ1-3 TRBV5-1 - CASSLEPDTGNTIYF
TRBJ2-3 TRBV3-1 TRBD1 CASSPQAGGADTQYF
TRBJ2-7 TRBV4-1 - CASSRSDSAGSFEQYF
TRBJ1-4 TRBV7-9 - CASSLSYTPTNEKLFF
TRBJ2-1 TRBV29-1 - CSAAPYGNEQFF
TRBJ2-3 TRBV20-1 TRBD1 CSYRGRDTQYF
TRBJ2-5 TRBV29-1 - CSAVTGQETQYF
TRBJ2-2 TRBV7-2 - CASRSGEIGELFF
TRBJ1-1 TRBV4-3 - CASSQETANTEAFF
TRBJ1-2 TRBV12-3/TRBV12-4 - CASSSRGPLAF
TRBJ2-2 TRBV28 - CASSLVKTTGELFF
TRBJ2-1 TRBV27 TRBD2 CASSPTGTSGFTQQFF